Shown below are 8 T cell receptor beta chains from a single sample sequenced in a study of cytotoxic CD8 clonotypes in ibrutinib-treated CLL. Only in-frame clones appear in the TCRdb table, and some are missing; sequencing was by immunoSEQ multiplex PCR. This table holds about 130,000 clones, approximately 80% found once. The input for sequencing was PBMCs, taken after 24 months of ibrutinib treatment. All receptors come from a human donor with chronic lymphocytic leukemia.

This chain joins TRBV4-2 and TRBJ2-5; 9 nucleotides agree with TRBD2. Judging by the DNA end, TRBJ2-7 fits better; the J call may be wrong. Germline CDR1 reads LGHNA; CDR2 reads YNFKEQ. The CDR3 is 16 residues long. CDR3 sequence reads: CASSQTSGLSFDEQYF. The DNA of the CDR3 is TGTGCCAGCAGCCAAACTAGCGGGCTAAGCTTCGACGAGCAGTACTTC.

The genes are TRBV29-1 and TRBJ2-7; the match to TRBD1 covers 11 bases. The CDR3 runs to 13 residues. V lost 4 bases to trimming and J lost 4 bases; unmatched junction nucleotides: 3. CDR1 is SQVTM and CDR2 is ANQGSEA in the germline V gene. DNA of the CDR3: TGCAGCGTTGTAGGGACAGGGGGTTACGAGCAGTACTTC. Translating gives CSVVGTGGYEQYF.

The chain links TRBV19 to TRBJ2-1; TRBD2 agrees at 7 bases. The ends lost 6 bases at V and 3 bases at J; junction bases unmatched: 8. There are 15 residues in the CDR3. Germline CDR1 is LNHDA and CDR2 is SQIVND (reference sequence). The CDR3 loop reads CASSPLVAGYNEQFF. The CDR3, as DNA: TGTGCCAGTAGCCCCCTGGTAGCGGGCTACAATGAGCAGTTCTTC.

The chain couples TRBV10-3 to TRBJ2-4, with D perhaps matching TRBD1 or TRBD2 (6 bases each). In germline, CDR1 is ENHRY, CDR2 SYGVKD. V lost 5 bases and J lost 8, with 16 bases in between. The CDR3 runs to 14 residues. The CDR3 nucleotides are TGTGCCATCAGTCTTGGACACAGGGAGGACATTCAGTACTTC. Translation gives CAISLGHREDIQYF.

This clone was seen a single time. The rearrangement uses TRBV10-2 and TRBJ2-7, with 9 positions matching TRBD1. V lost 3 bases to trimming and J lost 2 bases; unmatched junction nucleotides: 11. The length of the CDR3 is 17 residues. CDR1 is WSHSY and CDR2 is SAAADI in the germline V gene. The CDR3 loop reads CASSDKTTGQGTYEQYF. The DNA of the CDR3 is TGCGCCAGCAGTGATAAAACCACCGGACAGGGGACCTACGAGCAGTACTTC.

V and J are TRBV19 and TRBJ1-1; the D gene is possibly TRBD1 (5 bases). CDR1 and CDR2 from the germline V gene are LNHDA and SQIVND (reference sequence). V was clipped by 4 bases and J by 3 bases, with 12 bases between them. CDR3 size: 14 residues. The CDR3 loop is CASSTRQGYTEAFF. CDR3 in DNA: TGTGCCAGTAGTACGCGCCAGGGCTACACTGAAGCTTTCTTT.

The chain combines TRBV11-2 with TRBJ1-1; tentatively, D is TRBD1 (5 bases). CDR1 and CDR2 from the germline V gene are SGHAT and FQNNGV. The CDR3 loop spans 14 amino acids. The V end lost 1 base, the J end lost 4 bases, and 10 bases lay between the germline ends. The CDR3 DNA sequence: TGTGCCAGCAGCTTAGTCACTGGGGCCACTGAAGCTTTCTTT. Residues: CASSLVTGATEAFF.

The chain recombines TRBV19 with TRBJ1-5; no clear D gene. Germline assignment: CDR1 LNHDA and CDR2 SQIVND (reference sequence). CDR3 length: 15 amino acids. The germline V and J ends were trimmed by 0 bases and 6 bases, with 12 bases remaining between them. The CDR3 DNA reads as TGTGCCAGTAGTATAGATGGGCGGAGCCGTCAGCCCCAGCATTTT. It encodes CASSIDGRSRQPQHF.